The rows below give T cell receptor beta chains drawn from one sample of a study of blood T cell repertoires in COVID-19. Some clones are missing from TCRdb's copy, which holds only in-frame ones; the method was immunoSEQ multiplex PCR. The sample lists 25,000 to 30,000 clones, roughly 90% occurring once. Sequenced input: peripheral blood. These receptors were taken from a human donor in a cohort sampled during active COVID-19. The CDR3 runs from the conserved cysteine through the conserved F or W. D genes are given only for firm matches. A row's size may be missing; if present it is once, few, many or a size class.

V: TRBV18; J: TRBJ1-2; size: -; D: -; DNA: TGTGCCAGCTCACCAAGTGGGCAGTATGGCTACACCTTC; CDR3: CASSPSGQYGYTF
V: TRBV9; J: TRBJ2-5; size: -; D: TRBD2; DNA: TGTGCCAGCAGCGTAGGAGCGGGGGGCGAGACCCAGTACTTC; CDR3: CASSVGAGGETQYF
V: TRBV24-1; J: TRBJ2-7; size: -; D: TRBD1; DNA: TGTGCCACCAGTGAGTATATCCCTGGACAGGCCTATTCCTACGAGCAGTACTTC; CDR3: CATSEYIPGQAYSYEQYF
V: TRBV6-1; J: TRBJ2-3; size: once; D: TRBD2; DNA: TGTGCCAGCAGTGAAGCGCTGGTGGGGGGGATCACAGATACGCAGTATTTT; CDR3: CASSEALVGGITDTQYF
V: TRBV7-8; J: TRBJ2-7; size: -; D: TRBD1; DNA: TGTGCCAGCAGCTTAGCGCTGGGACAGGGGTACGAGCAGTACTTC; CDR3: CASSLALGQGYEQYF
V: TRBV7-9; J: TRBJ1-2; size: -; D: TRBD1; DNA: TGTGCCAGCAGCTTAGGACAGGGCTATGGCTACACCTTC; CDR3: CASSLGQGYGYTF
V: TRBV29-1; J: TRBJ1-2; size: few; D: -; DNA: TGCAGCGTTGAACAGGGATATGGCTACACCTTC; CDR3: CSVEQGYGYTF
V: TRBV5-6; J: TRBJ2-1; size: -; D: TRBD1; DNA: TGTGCCAGCAGCTGGACAGGGAGCTCCTACAATGAGCAGTTCTTC; CDR3: CASSWTGSSYNEQFF
V: TRBV2; J: TRBJ2-1; size: -; D: TRBD2; DNA: TGTGCCAGCCACTGGCGAATAGCGGGGGACAATGAGCAGTTCTTC; CDR3: CASHWRIAGDNEQFF
V: TRBV6-4; J: TRBJ2-1; size: -; D: TRBD2; DNA: TGTGCCAGCAGTGACTTCAGCGGGGCTGGTAGCAATGAGCAGTTCTTC; CDR3: CASSDFSGAGSNEQFF
V: TRBV7-2; J: TRBJ1-2; size: -; D: TRBD1; DNA: TGTGCCAGCAGCTTATCTCCGGGACAGAGCTTTTATGGCTACACCTTC; CDR3: CASSLSPGQSFYGYTF
V: TRBV5-8; J: TRBJ2-7; size: -; D: -; DNA: TGTGCCAGCAGCCCCAGGACAGCCAACTTCCACGAGCAGTACTTC; CDR3: CASSPRTANFHEQYF
V: TRBV3-1/TRBV3-2; J: TRBJ2-7; size: -; D: TRBD1; DNA: TGTGCCAGCAGCCAAGCGGACAGGGGACCCTACGAGCAGTACTTC; CDR3: CASSQADRGPYEQYF
V: TRBV28; J: TRBJ1-5; size: few; D: TRBD1; DNA: TGTGCCAGCAGTTTATGGGACAGGGTTATTCAGCCCCAGCATTTT; CDR3: CASSLWDRVIQPQHF
V: TRBV11-2; J: TRBJ2-2; size: -; D: -; DNA: TGTGCCAGCAGCTCCCGAGCTAGTCGAACCGGGGAGCTGTTTTTT; CDR3: CASSSRASRTGELFF
V: TRBV18; J: TRBJ1-2; size: once; D: TRBD1; DNA: TGTGCCAGCTCCCCGGGGACAGGCCAGGGCTATGGCTACACCTTC; CDR3: CASSPGTGQGYGYTF
V: TRBV30; J: TRBJ1-1; size: -; D: -; DNA: TGTGCCTGGAGTGTACGACAGGAAGGATCTGAAGCTTTCTTT; CDR3: CAWSVRQEGSEAFF
V: TRBV29-1; J: TRBJ2-1; size: -; D: TRBD2; DNA: TGCAGCGTTGAAAGGACTAGCGGGGGGGCCTCCCCCAATGAGCAGTTCTTC; CDR3: CSVERTSGGASPNEQFF
V: TRBV13; J: TRBJ1-1; size: -; D: TRBD1; DNA: TGTGCCAGCAGCGATACCGGGACAGGGGGGACTGAAGCTTTCTTT; CDR3: CASSDTGTGGTEAFF
V: TRBV19; J: TRBJ2-7; size: -; D: -; DNA: TGTGCCAGCTCCGGGGGTTCCGGTTACGAGCAGTACTTC; CDR3: CASSGGSGYEQYF
V: TRBV12-2; J: TRBJ1-2; size: -; D: -; DNA: TGTGCAAGTCGCTTAGTGCCTTCCCGGGTCCCCCTTCCGTTCAACTATGGCTACACCTTC; CDR3: CASRLVPSRVPLPFNYGYTF
V: TRBV24-1; J: TRBJ1-2; size: -; D: TRBD1; DNA: TGTGCCACCCCCGGACAGGGAGTCTATGGCTACACCTTC; CDR3: CATPGQGVYGYTF
V: TRBV12-5; J: TRBJ1-6; size: -; D: -; DNA: TGTGCTAGTGCTCCGCGCTTCAGGAAGCCTAATTCACCCCTCCACTTT; CDR3: CASAPRFRKPNSPLHF
V: TRBV10-3; J: TRBJ1-1; size: once; D: -; DNA: TGTGCCACCCGGTCGGGGAACACTGAAGCTTTCTTT; CDR3: CATRSGNTEAFF
V: TRBV5-1; J: TRBJ1-1; size: -; D: -; DNA: TGCGCCAGCAGCTTGGTGGGGGGTAATAAAGCTTTCTTT; CDR3: CASSLVGGNKAFF
V: TRBV7-8; J: TRBJ1-5; size: -; D: -; DNA: TGTGCCAGCAGCCGCGACTTATATCAGCCCCAGCATTTT; CDR3: CASSRDLYQPQHF
V: TRBV10-1; J: TRBJ2-7; size: -; D: -; DNA: TGCGCCAGCAGTGAATCTGGCAGGGGTCCCGAGCAGTACTTC; CDR3: CASSESGRGPEQYF
V: TRBV7-9; J: TRBJ1-1; size: -; D: -; DNA: TGTGCCAGCAGCCACGAAGCCCGAGACACTGAAGCTTTCTTT; CDR3: CASSHEARDTEAFF
V: TRBV6-1; J: TRBJ1-5; size: -; D: -; DNA: TGTGCCAGCAGTGAATTTCCCGGACGCGGGTCGTTTTCAGGACAGCCCCAGCATTTT; CDR3: CASSEFPGRGSFSGQPQHF
V: TRBV5-4; J: TRBJ1-2; size: once; D: TRBD1; DNA: TGTGCCAGCAGCATGGAAACAGGGGGCGAGGGCTACACCTTC; CDR3: CASSMETGGEGYTF
V: TRBV19; J: TRBJ2-5; size: -; D: TRBD1; DNA: TGTGCCAGTAGATCGACAGGGTTTATCCAAGAGACCCAGTACTTC; CDR3: CASRSTGFIQETQYF
V: TRBV6-4; J: TRBJ2-3; size: -; D: TRBD2; DNA: TGTGCCAGCAGTTCCCTAGCGGGGACCACAGATACGCAGTATTTT; CDR3: CASSSLAGTTDTQYF
V: TRBV11-2; J: TRBJ1-1; size: -; D: -; DNA: TGTGCCAGCAGCTTAGTGGCAGGGGCCACTGAAGCTTTCTTT; CDR3: CASSLVAGATEAFF
V: TRBV10-3; J: TRBJ2-7; size: -; D: TRBD1; DNA: TGTGCCATCAGTGAGTCGAGTCGACAGGGCTCCTACGAGCAGTACTTC; CDR3: CAISESSRQGSYEQYF
V: TRBV27; J: TRBJ2-5; size: -; D: TRBD2; DNA: TGTGCCAGCAGTTTTGTCGACGCGGGGGTCGAGACCCAGTACTTC; CDR3: CASSFVDAGVETQYF
V: TRBV18; J: TRBJ2-7; size: -; D: -; DNA: TGTGCCAGCTCAGACGGACAGCTCTACGAGCAGTACTTC; CDR3: CASSDGQLYEQYF
V: TRBV19; J: TRBJ2-1; size: -; D: -; DNA: TGTGCCAGTAGTGCCGGTTCGGCCTCAGGGGAGCAGTTCTTC; CDR3: CASSAGSASGEQFF
V: TRBV13; J: TRBJ2-1; size: -; D: -; DNA: TGTGCCAGCAGCGCTGAGGACAATGAGCAGTTCTTC; CDR3: CASSAEDNEQFF
V: TRBV7-9; J: TRBJ1-5; size: -; D: TRBD1; DNA: TGTGCCAGCAGCTGGGGACAGAATCAGCCCCAGCATTTT; CDR3: CASSWGQNQPQHF
V: TRBV3-1/TRBV3-2; J: TRBJ1-6; size: -; D: -; DNA: TGTGCCAGCAGCCAAGAAGTAGCCGGGTCACCCCTCCACTTT; CDR3: CASSQEVAGSPLHF
V: TRBV27; J: TRBJ1-5; size: few; D: -; DNA: TGTGCCAGCAGTTTGAGTTATAGCAATCAGCCCCAGCATTTT; CDR3: CASSLSYSNQPQHF
V: TRBV6-5; J: TRBJ2-5; size: -; D: TRBD2; DNA: TGTGCCAGTAGCGGGGGAGTACTAGAGACCCAGTACTTC; CDR3: CASSGGVLETQYF
V: TRBV10-3; J: TRBJ1-2; size: -; D: TRBD1; DNA: TGTGCCATCAGTGTCGGACAGGCGGGGTCCTATGGCTACACCTTC; CDR3: CAISVGQAGSYGYTF
V: TRBV19; J: TRBJ1-1; size: once; D: -; DNA: TGTGCCAGTAGTAAGGATCTAGCTGAAGCTTTCTTT; CDR3: CASSKDLAEAFF
V: TRBV3-1/TRBV3-2; J: TRBJ2-2; size: -; D: -; DNA: TGTGCCAGCAGCCAAGGACTCTCCACCGGGGAGCTGTTTTTT; CDR3: CASSQGLSTGELFF
V: TRBV11-2; J: TRBJ1-6; size: -; D: -; DNA: TGTGCCAGCAGCGCTAACCTGCGGCAGGGCGCTTCACCCCTCCACTTT; CDR3: CASSANLRQGASPLHF
V: TRBV19; J: TRBJ1-1; size: -; D: -; DNA: TGTGCCAGTAGTCCACGGGACATCAACACTGAAGCTTTCTTT; CDR3: CASSPRDINTEAFF
V: TRBV19; J: TRBJ1-1; size: -; D: -; DNA: TGTGCCAGTAGTAAGGGAGGGAACACTGAAGCTTTCTTT; CDR3: CASSKGGNTEAFF
V: TRBV19; J: TRBJ1-6; size: -; D: TRBD1; DNA: TGTGCCAGTAGTTCTCTGACAGGGGGTACACCCCTCCACTTT; CDR3: CASSSLTGGTPLHF
V: TRBV7-9; J: TRBJ2-3; size: -; D: TRBD2; DNA: TGTGCCAGCAGCCCCTTTAGCGGGGGAACAGATACGCAGTATTTT; CDR3: CASSPFSGGTDTQYF